The 15 T cell receptor beta chains given below trace back to one sample, sequenced in a study of T cells after yellow fever vaccination. Each CDR3 protein is one row after TCRdb ran MiXCR on the 5' RACE reads. This sample yields hundreds of thousands of distinct CDR3 sequences, of which roughly a sixth are seen a single time; roughly a sixth belongs to the top ten. The sequenced sample was PBMCs, obtained before the yellow fever booster vaccination. The receptor set was obtained from a man between 18 and 29 years old who received the YFV17D yellow fever vaccine.

This clonotype was picked up a small number of times. The rearrangement joins TRBV5-1 to TRBJ1-2; D is possibly TRBD1 (5 bases). This CDR3 region has 15 residues. V dropped 4 bases and J dropped 4 bases, with 17 bases sitting between them. Germline lookup yields CDR1 SGHRS and CDR2 YFSETQ. Here the CDR3 reads CASSLRPGVIYGYTF. CDR3 coding DNA: TGCGCCAGCAGCCTGAGACCGGGGGTTATCTATGGCTACACCTTC.

This sequence joins TRBV18 and TRBJ1-1, with a weak D call TRBD1 (5 bases). Germline CDR1 is KGHSH and CDR2 is LQKENI. Trimming cost V 4 bases and J 0 bases, with 12 bases left between them. The CDR3 is 15 amino acids. The CDR3 spells CASSHDSALNTEAFF. CDR3 sequence (DNA): TGTGCCAGCTCACACGACAGCGCCTTGAACACTGAAGCTTTCTTT.

This clonotype was seen only a few times. The V call is TRBV7-9, the J call TRBJ2-7; TRBD1 matches 8 bases. J lost 2 bases, V lost 7 bases, and 4 bases had no gene match. This CDR3 contains 13 residues. CDR1 is SEHNR, CDR2 FQNEAQ, per germline (reference sequence). The CDR3 is CASMVQGAYEQYV. The CDR3, as DNA: TGTGCCAGCATGGTACAGGGGGCCTACGAGCAGTACGTC.

In this sample, this clonotype turned up many times. V is TRBV10-3 and J is TRBJ2-7; the D is unclear. This CDR3 contains 13 residues. V was clipped by 10 bases and J by 1 base, with 14 bases between them. Per germline, CDR1 ENHRY and CDR2 SYGVKD. CDR3 residues: CATRATLSYEQYF. As DNA, the CDR3 is TGTGCCACCCGGGCTACCCTATCCTACGAGCAGTACTTC.

This chain links TRBV29-1 with TRBJ2-3; 8 bases are shared with TRBD1. This CDR3 is 15 amino acids long. Germline V CDR1 and CDR2: SQVTM, ANQGSEA. Germline trimming cut 5 bases from V and 0 bases from J; bases unmatched to any gene: 7. The DNA of the CDR3 is TGCAGCGTTCATACAGGGGGATGGAGCACAGATACGCAGTATTTT. Protein: CSVHTGGWSTDTQYF.

The chain links TRBV29-1 to TRBJ2-7; no clear D gene. Germline loops: CDR1 SQVTM, CDR2 ANQGSEA. The CDR3 has 12 amino acids. V was shortened by 7 bases and J by 5 bases, with 15 bases between the two germline ends. The CDR3 sequence: CSAGSEADEQYF. CDR3 coding DNA: TGCAGCGCCGGGTCAGAGGCCGACGAGCAGTACTTC.

This clonotype has at least ten counts. This rearrangement joins TRBV20-1 to TRBJ2-1; D is undetermined. CDR1 is DFQATT and CDR2 is SNEGSKA in the germline V gene (reference sequence). Trimming left V 6 bases short and J 7 bases short, with 22 bases between. The CDR3 has 15 amino acids. CDR3 amino acids: CSAVSWARELNEQFF. In DNA, the CDR3 is TGCAGTGCCGTTTCCTGGGCTAGAGAATTGAATGAGCAGTTCTTC.

At least ten counts were recorded for this clonotype. The rearrangement uses TRBV4-2 and TRBJ2-7; no clear D gene. The length of the CDR3 is 15 residues. Per germline, CDR1 LGHNA and CDR2 YNFKEQ. V lost 0 bases and J lost 4, with 13 bases in between. The CDR3 protein is CASSQDGNGPYEQYV. The CDR3 DNA reads as TGTGCCAGCAGCCAAGATGGGAACGGGCCATACGAGCAGTACGTC.

This clonotype was seen more than once but under ten times. The chain couples TRBV15 to TRBJ2-5; 9 positions agree with TRBD2. The V gene's germline CDR1 is LNHNV and CDR2 YYDKDF (reference sequence). This CDR3 contains 17 residues. Unmatched junction bases numbered 10, after V lost 3 bases and J lost 2 bases. CDR3 loop: CATSSGRSGGFQETQYF. The DNA for the CDR3 is TGTGCCACCAGCAGTGGGCGCAGCGGGGGGTTTCAAGAGACCCAGTACTTC.

This clonotype was seen a few times. The rearrangement links TRBV20-1 to TRBJ2-3; tentative D call: TRBD2 (6 bases). Trimming removed 3 bases from V and 10 bases from J, with 11 bases in between. Germline values: CDR1 DFQATT, CDR2 SNEGSKA (reference sequence). The CDR3 spans 11 residues. In DNA form, the CDR3 reads TGCAGTGCTAGGGCACTAGCTCCGCAGTATTTT. This sequence encodes CSARALAPQYF.

The chain employs TRBV5-1 and TRBJ1-2, with unresolved D. Germline assignment: CDR1 SGHRS and CDR2 YFSETQ. V lost 4 bases to trimming and J lost 8 bases, with 15 bases between them. CDR3 length equals 13 residues. As DNA, the CDR3 is TGCGCCAGCAGCGAGGACGGCTCGACAGGCTACACCTTC. It specifies CASSEDGSTGYTF.

The rearrangement links TRBV5-1 to TRBJ2-1, with 7 bases aligning to TRBD1. With V trimmed by 4 bases and J by 1 base, 5 bases remained unmatched. This CDR3 is built from 15 residues. Looked up from germline, CDR1 is SGHRS and CDR2 is YFSETQ. CDR3 amino acids: CASSIRGTSYNEQFF. The DNA of the CDR3 is TGCGCCAGCAGCATCAGGGGGACGTCCTACAATGAGCAGTTCTTC.

The V call is TRBV7-2, the J call TRBJ2-7; tentative D call: TRBD1 (7 bases). Trimming removed 0 bases at V and 6 bases at J, with 21 bases between. This CDR3 comprises 17 residues. Looked up from germline, CDR1 is SGHTA and CDR2 is FQGNSA. The CDR3 DNA follows: TGTGCCAGCAGCTTAGCAGGGGGCGAAGGAAGGGGAGGCGAGCAGTACTTC. Protein sequence: CASSLAGGEGRGGEQYF.

The chain links TRBV24-1 to TRBJ2-2; tentatively, D is TRBD2 (5 bases). V gave up 4 bases and J gave up 9 bases, with 11 bases separating them. The V gene's germline CDR1 is KGHDR and CDR2 SFDVKD. The CDR3 has 13 amino acids. CDR3 sequence (DNA): TGTGCCACCAGTGACCCGGGGTCAAGGGAGCTGTTTTTT. It encodes CATSDPGSRELFF.

This clonotype was seen more than once but under ten times. This chain connects TRBV19 to TRBJ1-6, with no clear D. This CDR3 spans 15 amino acids. V lost 8 bases, J lost 1 base, and 12 bases lay in between. Germline values: CDR1 LNHDA, CDR2 SQIVND (reference sequence). The CDR3 DNA is TGTGCCAGTGTCGGCCTGGGATCCTATAATTCACCCCTCCACTTT. It specifies CASVGLGSYNSPLHF.